Presented here are 5 T cell receptor beta chains from one specimen sequenced in a study of cytotoxic CD8 clonotypes in ibrutinib-treated CLL. Sequencing used immunoSEQ multiplex PCR; TCRdb keeps in-frame clones, though not all of them. This table holds hundreds of thousands of clones, 70% found once. Sample: PBMCs, taken after 12 months of ibrutinib treatment. The receptors shown here come from a human donor with chronic lymphocytic leukemia.

This clone was seen a handful of times. This rearrangement joins TRBV5-8 to TRBJ1-2; D might be TRBD1 (6 bases). V lost 0 bases to trimming and J lost 4 bases, with 16 bases between them. Germline CDR1 reads SGHTS; CDR2 reads YDEGEE. The CDR3 length is 16 residues. CDR3 DNA sequence: TGTGCCAGCAGCTTGGAGAGCAGGGGTATCGGCTATGGCTACACCTTC. Protein: CASSLESRGIGYGYTF.

The rearrangement joins TRBV7-9 to TRBJ1-2; D perhaps matches TRBD1 (6 bases). Per germline, CDR1 SEHNR and CDR2 FQNEAQ (reference sequence). V dropped 6 bases and J dropped 2 bases, with 16 bases sitting between them. The CDR3 runs 15 residues. The chain's CDR3 is CASRRTGRTNYGYTF. DNA for the CDR3: TGTGCCAGCAGGCGAACAGGGAGAACGAACTATGGCTACACCTTC. Full variable domain (outside the CDR3, taken from reference TRBV7-9 and TRBJ1-2): DTGVSQNPRHKITKRGQNVTFRCDPISEHNRLYWYRQTLGQGPEFLTYFQNEAQLEKSRLLSDRFSAERPKGSFSTLEIQRTEQGDSAMYLCASRRTGRTNYGYTFGSGTRLTVV.

The V gene is TRBV28, the J gene TRBJ1-3; D gene unclear. V was pared by 2 bases and J by 4 bases, with 6 bases between. Per germline, CDR1 MDHEN and CDR2 SYDVKM. The CDR3 covers 13 residues. CDR3 bases: TGTGCCAGCAGTTTAGTGGTCGGAAACACCATATATTTT. Its protein product is CASSLVVGNTIYF.

The rearrangement links TRBV27 to TRBJ2-5; TRBD1 is a possible D gene (7 bases). Trimming removed 8 bases at V and 1 base at J, with 14 bases between. The CDR3 has 14 residues. Germline V CDR1 and CDR2: MNHEY, SMNVEV (reference sequence). This CDR3 reads CASRTRDSQETQYF. CDR3 nucleotide sequence: TGTGCCAGCCGAACGCGGGACAGCCAAGAGACCCAGTACTTC.

As concerns this clone: Other DNA sequences within the sample encode an identical CDR3. V is TRBV9 and J is TRBJ1-5; maybe TRBD1 (5 bases). Looked up from germline, CDR1 is SGDLS and CDR2 is YYNGEE. V was clipped by 4 bases and J by 3 bases, with 8 bases between them. There are 13 residues in the CDR3. The CDR3 reads CASSRGDNQPQHF. DNA for the CDR3: TGTGCCAGCAGCAGGGGAGACAATCAGCCCCAGCATTTT. The full variable domain, its missing parts supplied by reference TRBV9 and TRBJ1-5, is DSGVTQTPKHLITATGQRVTLRCSPRSGDLSVYWYQQSLDQGLQFLIQYYNGEERAKGNILERFSAQQFPDLHSELNLSSLELGDSALYFCASSRGDNQPQHFGDGTRLSIL.